This entry features one T cell receptor beta chain sequence. Its cognate antigen is unknown. This sample is drawn from a study of human T cells and chemical hapten exposure. For the study at large: DPC (0.01%) was patch tested on the upper back and read at 6 days. Points from the study as a whole: Following DPC sensitization, TCRs present above 1 in 1000 frequency showed no change. Donors were affected by alopecia, so their immune reaction might vary from that of healthy individuals.

TCRdb re-derived calls from the RACE reads in MiXCR, one entry per CDR3 protein. This table has roughly 100,000 distinct CDR3 sequences, around 34% appearing once. Time point of the sample: patch test 3, about 24 weeks after DPC sensitization. Treatment denoted: therapeutic diphenylcyclopropenone sensitization with weekly scalp DPC. The ends were cut back, 5 bases at V and 5 bases at J, with 20 bases in the middle. CDR1 and CDR2 (germline): SGHNT, YYREEE (reference sequence). The length of the CDR3 is 16 residues. The TCR originated in a man in his forties with alopecia areata. Some clones in this sample may be carry-over from other donors' samples. The specimen comprised whole blood, sampled in connection with sensitization to the hapten diphenylcyclopropenone (DPC). The chain has TRBV5-4 and TRBJ2-4; maybe TRBD2 (5 bases). CDR3 sequence: CASSLEATITQNIQYF. The CDR3 coding sequence is TGTGCCAGCAGTCTGGAGGCTACGATCACTCAAAACATTCAGTACTTC.